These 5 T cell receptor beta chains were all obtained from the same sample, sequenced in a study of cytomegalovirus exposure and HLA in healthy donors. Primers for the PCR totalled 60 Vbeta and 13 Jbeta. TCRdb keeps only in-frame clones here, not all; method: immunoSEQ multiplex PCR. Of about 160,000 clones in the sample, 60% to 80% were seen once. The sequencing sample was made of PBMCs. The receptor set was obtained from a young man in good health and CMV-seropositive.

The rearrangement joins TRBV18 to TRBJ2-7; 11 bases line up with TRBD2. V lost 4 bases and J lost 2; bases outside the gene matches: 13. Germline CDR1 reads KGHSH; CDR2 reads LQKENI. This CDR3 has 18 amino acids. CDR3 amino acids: CASSRLGTSGSRTYEQYF. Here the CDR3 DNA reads TGTGCCAGCTCACGCCTCGGGACTAGCGGTTCTCGAACCTACGAGCAGTACTTC. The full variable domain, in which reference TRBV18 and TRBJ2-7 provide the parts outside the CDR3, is NAGVMQNPRHLVRRRGQEARLRCSPMKGHSHVYWYRQLPEEGLKFMVYLQKENIIDESGMPKERFSAEFPKEGPSILRIQQVVRGDSAAYFCASSRLGTSGSRTYEQYFGPGTRLTVT.

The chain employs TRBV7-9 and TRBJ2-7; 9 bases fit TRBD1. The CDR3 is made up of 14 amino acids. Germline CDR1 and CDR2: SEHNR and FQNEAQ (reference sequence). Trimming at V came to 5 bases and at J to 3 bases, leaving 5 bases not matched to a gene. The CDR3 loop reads CASSPRQGDYEQYF. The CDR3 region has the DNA TGTGCCAGCAGCCCCAGACAGGGGGACTACGAGCAGTACTTC.

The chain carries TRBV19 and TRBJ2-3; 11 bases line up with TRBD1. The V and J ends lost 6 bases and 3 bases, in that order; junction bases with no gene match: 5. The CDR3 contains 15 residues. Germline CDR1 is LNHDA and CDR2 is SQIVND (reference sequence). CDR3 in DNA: TGTGCCAGTAGCGCGGACAGGGGGCTGACAGATACGCAGTATTTT. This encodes CASSADRGLTDTQYF.

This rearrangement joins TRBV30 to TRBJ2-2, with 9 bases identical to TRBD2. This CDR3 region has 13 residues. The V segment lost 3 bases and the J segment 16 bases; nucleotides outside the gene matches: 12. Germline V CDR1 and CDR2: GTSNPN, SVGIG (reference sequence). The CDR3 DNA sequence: TGTGCCTGGAGCCGGACTAGCGCCCTTGGTCCGTTTTTT. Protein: CAWSRTSALGPFF.

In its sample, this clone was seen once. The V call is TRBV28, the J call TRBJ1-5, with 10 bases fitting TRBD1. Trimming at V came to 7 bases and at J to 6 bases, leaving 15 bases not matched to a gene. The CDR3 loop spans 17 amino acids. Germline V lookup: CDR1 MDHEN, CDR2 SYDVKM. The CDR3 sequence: CASTTGTGAGVVQPQHF. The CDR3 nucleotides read TGTGCCAGCACTACCGGGACAGGGGCCGGGGTTGTTCAGCCCCAGCATTTT.